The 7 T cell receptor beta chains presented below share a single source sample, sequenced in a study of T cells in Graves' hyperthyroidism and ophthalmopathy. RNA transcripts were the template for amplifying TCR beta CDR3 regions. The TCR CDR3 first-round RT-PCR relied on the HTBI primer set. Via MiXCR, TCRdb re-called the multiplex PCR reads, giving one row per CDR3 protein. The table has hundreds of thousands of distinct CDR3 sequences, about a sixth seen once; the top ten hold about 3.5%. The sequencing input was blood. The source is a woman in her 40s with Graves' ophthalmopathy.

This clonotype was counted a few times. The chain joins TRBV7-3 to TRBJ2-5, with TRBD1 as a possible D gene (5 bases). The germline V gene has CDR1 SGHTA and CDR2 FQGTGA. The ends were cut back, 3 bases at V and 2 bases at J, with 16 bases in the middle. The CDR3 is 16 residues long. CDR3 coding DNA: TGTGCCAGCAGCTTTGCAGGGCCAACAACACAAGAGACCCAGTACTTC. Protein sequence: CASSFAGPTTQETQYF.

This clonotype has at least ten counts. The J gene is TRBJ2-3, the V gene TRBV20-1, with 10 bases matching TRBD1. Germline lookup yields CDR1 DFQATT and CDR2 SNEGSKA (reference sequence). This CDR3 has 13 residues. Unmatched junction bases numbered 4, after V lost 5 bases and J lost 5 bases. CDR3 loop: CSARDRGKDTQYF. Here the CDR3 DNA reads TGCAGTGCTCGGGACAGGGGAAAAGATACGCAGTATTTT.

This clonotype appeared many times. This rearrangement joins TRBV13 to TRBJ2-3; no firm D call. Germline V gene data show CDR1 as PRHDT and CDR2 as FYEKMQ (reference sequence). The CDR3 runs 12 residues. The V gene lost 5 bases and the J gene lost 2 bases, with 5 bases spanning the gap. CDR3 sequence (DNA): TGTGCCAGCAGCCGAACCACAGATACGCAGTATTTT. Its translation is CASSRTTDTQYF.

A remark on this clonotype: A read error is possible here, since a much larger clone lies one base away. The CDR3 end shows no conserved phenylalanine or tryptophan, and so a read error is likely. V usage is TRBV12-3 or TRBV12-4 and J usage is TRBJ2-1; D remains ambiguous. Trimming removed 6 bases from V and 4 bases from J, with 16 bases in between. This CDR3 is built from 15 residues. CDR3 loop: CASSLTTDPYNEQFS. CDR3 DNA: TGTGCCAGCAGCCTAACGACTGATCCGTACAATGAGCAGTTCTCC.

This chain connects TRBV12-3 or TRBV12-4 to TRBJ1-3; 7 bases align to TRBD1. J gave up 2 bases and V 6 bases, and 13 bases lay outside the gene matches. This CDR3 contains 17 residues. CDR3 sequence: CASSRQGLRTAGNTIYF. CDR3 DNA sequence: TGTGCCAGCAGCCGACAGGGTTTAAGGACTGCTGGAAACACCATATATTTT.

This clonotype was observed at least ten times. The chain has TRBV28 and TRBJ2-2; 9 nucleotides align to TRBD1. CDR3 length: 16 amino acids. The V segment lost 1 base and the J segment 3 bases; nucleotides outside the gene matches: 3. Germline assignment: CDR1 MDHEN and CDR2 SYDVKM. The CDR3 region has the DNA TGTGCCAGCAGTTTATACGGGACAGGGTACACCGGGGAGCTGTTTTTT. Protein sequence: CASSLYGTGYTGELFF.

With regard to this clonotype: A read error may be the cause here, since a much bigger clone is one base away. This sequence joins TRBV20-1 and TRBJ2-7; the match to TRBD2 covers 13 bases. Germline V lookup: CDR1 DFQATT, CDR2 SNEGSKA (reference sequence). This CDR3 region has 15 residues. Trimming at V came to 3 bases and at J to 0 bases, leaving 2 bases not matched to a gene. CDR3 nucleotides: TGCAGTGCTAGGGGACTAGCGGGGCGCTCCTACGAGCAGTACTTC. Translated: CSARGLAGRSYEQYF.